Sequencing of this T cell receptor (beta chain) was carried out in a study of T cell changes during pregnancy in multiple sclerosis (dated by TCRdb to between 2017 and 2020). Context from the whole study: The study examined how the T cell repertoire changed over the course of pregnancy in women with multiple sclerosis.

Libraries were made using the immunoSEQ multiplex PCR assay. TCRdb stores this immuneACCESS table with in-frame sequences only. Part of the clones is absent; in the studies checked, under half of the shortfall reflects unresolved V genes, and no reason is known for the rest. Present in this sample are approximately 35,000 clones, roughly nine tenths of which were seen just once. The top ten hold about 0.41% of the sample. With respect to this clone: The antigen this receptor binds is unknown. No qualities accompany the bases; no much larger clone lies one base away.

V and J lose 0 bases and 2 bases, and a span of 6 bases separates them. Via the germline V gene, CDR1 is SGHDT and CDR2 YYEEEE. The CDR3 contains 15 residues, cysteine and phenylalanine counted. The read is trimmed to its CDR3 DNA, 45 bases read in frame from base 1. The sample consisted of CD4+ T cells from peripheral blood mononuclear cells, taken in the second trimester of pregnancy. This TCR came from a female donor in good health, enrolled as a control in a pregnancy study. Rearrangement joined TRBV5-6 to TRBJ2-6; TRBD1 is possibly the D segment (5 matching bases). At the DNA level, the sequence is TGTGCCAGCAGCTTGGGCAGGGCTGGGGCCAACGTCCTGACTTTC. This encodes CASSLGRAGANVLTF.